A single sample is the source of the 8 T cell receptor beta chains below, sequenced in a study of blood T cell repertoires in COVID-19. The repertoire was sequenced with immunoSEQ multiplex PCR; TCRdb's copy has only in-frame clones and lacks some. The sample gives 53,000 or so clones, 76% of which show up once; 22% is in the top ten. The sample comprised peripheral blood. These receptors originate from a man aged 45-60 years with active or convalescent COVID-19.

This rearrangement joins TRBV9 to TRBJ2-1; the match to TRBD2 covers 8 bases. Germline assignment: CDR1 SGDLS and CDR2 YYNGEE. Losses at the gene ends were 3 bases for V and 10 bases for J; bases not matched to a gene: 6. The length of the CDR3 is 13 residues. CDR3 loop: CASSEISGSEQFF. Written as DNA, the CDR3 is TGTGCCAGCAGCGAGATCAGCGGGAGCGAGCAGTTCTTC.

The chain joins TRBV21-1 to TRBJ1-6; the D call of TRBD1 is as the table states it, not checked on the DNA. TRBV21-1 counts as a pseudogene. The CDR3 loop spans 18 amino acids. The CDR3 here is CASSKALFWTEHNSPLHF. The CDR3 nucleotides read TGTGCCAGCAGCAAAGCGCTTTTTTGGACAGAACATAATTCACCCCTCCACTTT.

The chain combines TRBV7-8 with TRBJ1-2; D might be TRBD1 (6 bases). Germline V lookup: CDR1 SGHVS, CDR2 FQNEAQ. V lost 0 bases and J 9 bases, leaving 14 bases between the germline ends. CDR3 size: 14 residues. CDR3 amino acids: CASSLAGQPDRYTF. In nucleotides, the CDR3 is TGTGCCAGCAGCTTAGCCGGACAGCCTGATCGCTACACCTTC.

The chain uses TRBV30 and TRBJ1-2; D is ambiguous. This CDR3 has 15 amino acids. Per the germline V gene, CDR1 is GTSNPN and CDR2 is SVGIG (reference sequence). V lost 2 bases to trimming and J lost 8 bases, with 21 bases between them. CDR3: CAWSMGGSGSGGYTF. The CDR3 bases are TGTGCCTGGAGTATGGGTGGCTCTGGGTCAGGCGGCTACACCTTC.

The chain couples TRBV6-6 to TRBJ2-5; the match to TRBD1 covers 7 bases. The J segment lost 0 bases and the V segment lost 0 bases, leaving 1 base of the junction unmatched. The CDR3 runs to 15 residues. From germline, CDR1 is MNHNY and CDR2 SVGAGI (reference sequence). In DNA form, the CDR3 reads TGTGCCAGCAGTTACTCACAGGGGTACCAAGAGACCCAGTACTTC. Protein: CASSYSQGYQETQYF.

The chain has TRBV4-1 and TRBJ2-7; 8 nucleotides line up with TRBD1. The CDR3 consists of 15 residues. The germline V gene encodes CDR1 MGHRA and CDR2 YSYEKL. J gave up 0 bases and V 4 bases, and 5 bases lay outside the gene matches. The CDR3 DNA reads as TGCGCCAGCAGCCGGCAAACAGGGGGCTCCTACGAGCAGTACTTC. Its protein product is CASSRQTGGSYEQYF.

The chain employs TRBV14 and TRBJ1-2, with 7 bases lining up with TRBD1. CDR3 length: 14 residues. The junction had 4 bases not matched to a gene; V was cut back by 0 bases and J by 6 bases. CDR1 SGHDN and CDR2 FVKESK come from the germline V gene. For the CDR3, the DNA is TGTGCCAGCAGCCAAGATAGGGGACAGAATGGCTACACCTTC. It encodes CASSQDRGQNGYTF.

This CDR3 reads CAWSVESSGSNEQYF. The CDR3 DNA reads as TGTGCCTGGAGTGTAGAGTCTAGCGGGAGCAACGAGCAGTACTTC. The chain couples TRBV30 to TRBJ2-7; TRBD2 matches 10 bases. The CDR3 is 15 amino acids. The germline CDR1 and CDR2 sequences are GTSNPN and SVGIG (reference sequence). The junction had 7 bases not matched to a gene; V was cut back by 0 bases and J by 5 bases.